The 32 T cell receptor beta chains in this list originate from one sample, sequenced in a study of cytomegalovirus exposure and HLA in healthy donors (TCRdb year 2017). Libraries came from the immunoSEQ multiplex PCR assay. A mixture of 60 forward primers for TCR Vbeta segments and 13 reverse primers for TCR Jbeta segments was used in the multiplex PCR. Here the immuneACCESS table is served through TCRdb, limited to in-frame sequences with V and J called. Missing clones are a known gap in these copies; in checked studies unresolved V genes cover under half, and the rest lacks a known reason. In this sample the table shows approximately 180,000 clones, around 80% of which occur a single time. Of the sample, about 1.7% is held by the ten largest clones. The sample was PBMCs. The source of these receptors is a man aged 18 to 29 in good health and CMV-seronegative.

This clone was counted only a few times. V usage is TRBV7-9 and J usage is TRBJ2-2; 10 nucleotides align to TRBD2. With V trimmed by 6 bases and J by 2 bases, 12 bases remained unmatched. Per the germline V gene, CDR1 is SEHNR and CDR2 is FQNEAQ (reference sequence). This CDR3 has 18 amino acids. Here the CDR3 DNA reads TGTGCCAGCAGAGAAAAGCGGGAGGGCCCCCGAAACACCGGGGAGCTGTTTTTT. Translating gives CASREKREGPRNTGELFF.

This clone came up a few times. The chain has TRBV19 and TRBJ1-3, with D uncertain. The germline V gene has CDR1 LNHDA and CDR2 SQIVND (reference sequence). The CDR3 contains 16 residues. The ends were cut back, 3 bases at V and 0 bases at J, with 12 bases in the middle. The CDR3, as DNA: TGTGCCAGTAGTATCGGGGAGTGGGTCTCTGGAAACACCATATATTTT. Encoded protein: CASSIGEWVSGNTIYF. Variable domain in full (rest from reference TRBV19 and TRBJ1-3): DGGITQSPKYLFRKEGQNVTLSCEQNLNHDAMYWYRQDPGQGLRLIYYSQIVNDFQKGDIAEGYSVSREKKESFPLTVTSAQKNPTAFYLCASSIGEWVSGNTIYFGEGSWLTVV.

The rearrangement uses TRBV2 and TRBJ2-7; D is possibly TRBD1 (6 bases). Trimming stripped 8 bases from V and 4 bases from J, with 6 bases between. The germline gives CDR1 SNHLY, CDR2 FYNNEI. The CDR3 consists of 10 residues. CDR3 nucleotide sequence: TGTGCCAGCGGACAGTACGAGCAGTACTTC. Amino acids: CASGQYEQYF.

The sample holds a few counts of this clone. This rearrangement joins TRBV15 to TRBJ2-7, with a weak D call TRBD1 (6 bases). In germline, CDR1 is LNHNV, CDR2 YYDKDF (reference sequence). Trimming left V 8 bases short and J 5 bases short, with 16 bases between. The CDR3 totals 13 residues. In DNA form, the CDR3 reads TGTGCCACCGGGTATGGGGGCGCGGACGAGCAGTACTTC. Its protein is CATGYGGADEQYF.

V gene TRBV7-8 combines with J gene TRBJ1-1; D is possibly TRBD1 (5 bases). The CDR3 covers 13 residues. Trimming took 4 bases from V and 1 from J, leaving 7 bases between them. Germline values: CDR1 SGHVS, CDR2 FQNEAQ. The CDR3 coding sequence is TGTGCCAGCAGCTGGGGCAGGAACACTGAAGCTTTCTTT. The encoded protein is CASSWGRNTEAFF.

This clone has only a few counts. The chain joins TRBV9 to TRBJ1-6; 7 nucleotides align to TRBD1. V shed 3 bases, J shed 7 bases, and the junction held 4 bases outside the gene matches. The CDR3 covers 14 residues. Germline V gene sequence: CDR1 SGDLS, CDR2 YYNGEE. The CDR3 DNA follows: TGTGCCAGCAGCGAACAGGGGCGAAATTCACCCCTCCACTTT. Protein: CASSEQGRNSPLHF.

The chain joins TRBV30 to TRBJ2-7; TRBD1 might be the D (6 bases). With 3 bases removed from V and 2 bases from J, the gap between germline ends came to 11 bases. Germline CDR1 GTSNPN, CDR2 SVGIG (reference sequence). The CDR3 contains 13 residues. Written as DNA, the CDR3 is TGTGCCTGGAGGACGAAGGGGGCCTACGAGCAGTACTTC. It codes for CAWRTKGAYEQYF.

V is TRBV6-1 and J is TRBJ1-2, with D possibly being TRBD1 (5 bases). V was cut by 6 bases and J by 8 bases, with 13 bases left in between. The CDR3 extends over 12 amino acids. Germline values: CDR1 MNHNS, CDR2 SASEGT. The CDR3 region has the DNA TGTGCCAGCAGCCCCAGACAGACGGGCTACACCTTC. This encodes CASSPRQTGYTF.

Only a few counts were recorded for this clone. The V gene is TRBV19, the J gene TRBJ1-6; perhaps TRBD1 as D (5 bases). Germline V gene sequence: CDR1 LNHDA, CDR2 SQIVND (reference sequence). This CDR3 spans 13 amino acids. V was clipped by 6 bases and J by 7 bases, with 10 bases between them. The CDR3 coding sequence is TGTGCCAGTAGGACAGTAGACAATTCACCCCTCCACTTT. This codes for CASRTVDNSPLHF.

The chain couples TRBV19 to TRBJ2-5; TRBD2 aligns across 7 bases. The length of the CDR3 is 15 residues. The germline gives CDR1 LNHDA, CDR2 SQIVND (reference sequence). The ends lost 6 bases at V and 9 bases at J; junction bases unmatched: 16. CDR3 residues: CASRSQGGGEEAQYF. CDR3 nucleotides: TGTGCCAGTAGGAGTCAAGGCGGGGGTGAGGAGGCCCAGTACTTC.

The gene calls are TRBV18 and TRBJ2-3; TRBD1 might be the D (6 bases). Germline assignment: CDR1 KGHSH and CDR2 LQKENI. This CDR3 contains 13 residues. Trimming shortened V by 5 bases and J by 4 bases, and 10 bases separated the two germline ends. CDR3 residues: CASSTGSADTQYF. The CDR3, as DNA: TGTGCCAGCTCAACAGGGAGCGCAGATACGCAGTATTTT.

V usage is TRBV10-1 and J usage is TRBJ1-5; 8 positions agree with TRBD1. The germline V gene has CDR1 WNHNN and CDR2 SYGVQD (reference sequence). The CDR3 runs to 15 residues. V lost 6 bases to trimming and J lost 5 bases; unmatched junction nucleotides: 9. CDR3: CASSTGGRGDQPQHF. The CDR3 coding sequence is TGCGCCAGCAGCACAGGGGGGCGCGGTGATCAGCCCCAGCATTTT.

This chain connects TRBV11-3 to TRBJ2-3; 9 bases fit TRBD1. V gave up 5 bases and J gave up 0 bases; unmatched junction bases: 9. Germline-derived CDR1 and CDR2 are SGHNT and YENEEA. This CDR3 spans 17 amino acids. The CDR3 DNA reads TGTGCCAGCAGCACCCGGGCCGGACAGGGGAGCACAGATACGCAGTATTTT. Its translation: CASSTRAGQGSTDTQYF. The variable domain in full, completed from reference TRBV11-3 and TRBJ2-3, reads EAGVVQSPRYKIIEKKQPVAFWCNPISGHNTLYWYLQNLGQGPELLIRYENEEAVDDSQLPKDRFSAERLKGVDSTLKIQPAELGDSAVYLCASSTRAGQGSTDTQYFGPGTRLTVL.

The V gene is TRBV9, the J gene TRBJ2-1; D possibly corresponds to TRBD2 (6 bases). Germline V gives CDR1 SGDLS, CDR2 YYNGEE. V was clipped by 0 bases and J by 6 bases, with 10 bases between them. CDR3 length equals 14 residues. CDR3 residues: CASSVGGLGNEQFF. In DNA form, the CDR3 reads TGTGCCAGCAGCGTAGGGGGACTGGGCAATGAGCAGTTCTTC.

The chain is built from TRBV5-4 and TRBJ2-3; TRBD2 might be the D (5 bases). From germline, CDR1 is SGHNT and CDR2 YYREEE (reference sequence). The CDR3 length is 15 residues. Trimming left V 2 bases short and J 2 bases short, with 12 bases between. CDR3 sequence: CASSFIFGNTDTQYF. The CDR3 nucleotides are TGTGCCAGCAGCTTCATCTTCGGGAACACAGATACGCAGTATTTT.

This sequence joins TRBV4-3 and TRBJ1-3; TRBD1 aligns across 8 bases. V was clipped by 5 bases and J by 3 bases; unmatched bases: 6. Germline CDR1 and CDR2: LGHNA and YSLEER. The CDR3 extends over 15 amino acids. CDR3 sequence reads: CASSRAGGDGNTIYF. Here the CDR3 DNA reads TGCGCCAGCAGCAGGGCAGGGGGCGATGGAAACACCATATATTTT.

Details on this clone: The CDR3 carries no conserved terminal phenylalanine or tryptophan, so it likely arises from a read error. The chain joins TRBV6-1 to TRBJ2-7; TRBD2 matches at 13 bases. The CDR3 has 16 amino acids. V trimming: 6 bases; J trimming: 0 bases; junction bases outside the gene matches: 5. Germline V CDR1 and CDR2: MNHNS, SASEGT. The CDR3 region has the DNA TGTGCCAGCAGCGAACTAGCGGGAGGGCCCTCCTACGAGCAGTACCTC. As protein: CASSELAGGPSYEQYL.

V gene TRBV21-1 combines with J gene TRBJ2-7; the table's TRBD1 call for D was not verified on the DNA. TRBV21-1 is noted as a pseudogene. The length of the CDR3 is 11 residues. CDR3 DNA: TGTGCCAGCAGCATCACAGAAATGGGGTACTTC. It codes for CASSITEMGYF.

CDR3 coding DNA: TGTGCCAGCAGCCCTATGACAGGGAGCGGGCAGTTCTTC. Residues: CASSPMTGSGQFF. This chain connects TRBV7-6 to TRBJ2-1; 7 bases line up with TRBD1. This CDR3 comprises 13 residues. Unmatched junction bases numbered 10, after V lost 5 bases and J lost 12 bases. Germline CDR1 and CDR2: SGHVS and FNYEAQ.

This clone was observed a single time. This rearrangement joins TRBV6-1 to TRBJ2-7; D is uncertain. The germline V and J ends were trimmed by 1 base and 3 bases, with 10 bases remaining between them. There are 14 residues in the CDR3. The germline V gene has CDR1 MNHNS and CDR2 SASEGT. CDR3 loop: CASSEVKEYYEQYF. DNA of the CDR3: TGTGCCAGCAGTGAAGTTAAGGAGTACTACGAGCAGTACTTC.

The rearrangement uses TRBV7-9 and TRBJ1-1; 7 bases line up with TRBD1. The CDR3 totals 15 residues. Losses at the gene ends were 0 bases for V and 4 bases for J; bases not matched to a gene: 5. Germline V gene lookup returns CDR1 SEHNR and CDR2 FQNEAQ (reference sequence). CDR3 in DNA: TGTGCCAGCAGCTTAGCGACAGGGCTACTCACTGAAGCTTTCTTT. Its translation: CASSLATGLLTEAFF.

The chain recombines TRBV19 with TRBJ1-5; unclear D gene. Per the germline V gene, CDR1 is LNHDA and CDR2 is SQIVND (reference sequence). The CDR3 totals 13 residues. The germline V and J ends were trimmed by 7 bases and 1 base, with 8 bases remaining between them. The CDR3 region is CASNPGSNQPQHF. In DNA form, the CDR3 reads TGTGCCAGTAATCCAGGCAGCAATCAGCCCCAGCATTTT.

The chain recombines TRBV11-2 with TRBJ1-1; 12 nucleotides align to TRBD1. The CDR3 consists of 18 residues. Trimming at V came to 2 bases and at J to 2 bases, leaving 9 bases not matched to a gene. Germline values: CDR1 SGHAT, CDR2 FQNNGV. This chain's CDR3 is CASSLWTRDRGLNTEAFF. The CDR3 DNA follows: TGTGCCAGCAGCTTATGGACAAGGGACAGGGGGCTAAACACTGAAGCTTTCTTT. The variable domain in full, with the rest retrieved from reference TRBV11-2 and TRBJ1-1, is EAGVAQSPRYKIIEKRQSVAFWCNPISGHATLYWYQQILGQGPKLLIQFQNNGVVDDSQLPKDRFSAERLKGVDSTLKIQPAKLEDSAVYLCASSLWTRDRGLNTEAFFGQGTRLTVV.

The rearrangement uses TRBV7-2 and TRBJ2-3, with D possibly being TRBD2 (7 bases). Trimming took 2 bases from V and 5 from J, leaving 17 bases between them. Germline CDR1 is SGHTA and CDR2 is FQGNSA. The CDR3 totals 16 residues. Here the CDR3 DNA reads TGTGCCAGCAGCTTAAGGGGGAGGGCCTGGGGAGATACGCAGTATTTT. Protein product: CASSLRGRAWGDTQYF.

V usage is TRBV4-3 and J usage is TRBJ2-7; 7 bases map to TRBD2. After removal of 3 bases from V and 9 bases from J, the junction contained 8 bases not matched to a gene. The CDR3 is made up of 13 amino acids. The germline V gene has CDR1 LGHNA and CDR2 YSLEER. The CDR3 sequence: CASSHPGGIGQYF. In nucleotides, the CDR3 is TGCGCCAGCAGCCACCCCGGGGGGATTGGGCAGTACTTC.

V and J are TRBV5-6 and TRBJ2-7, with D uncertain. The V gene lost 4 bases and the J gene lost 3 bases, with 5 bases spanning the gap. Germline V CDR1 and CDR2: SGHDT, YYEEEE. The CDR3 sequence is 11 residues long. The DNA for the CDR3 is TGTGCCAGCAGCCGTTTCTACGAGCAGTACTTC. It translates to CASSRFYEQYF.

The chain recombines TRBV19 with TRBJ1-3; possibly TRBD1 for D (6 bases). The germline V and J ends were trimmed by 7 bases and 6 bases, with 16 bases remaining between them. The CDR3 is made up of 14 amino acids. Germline V gene sequence: CDR1 LNHDA, CDR2 SQIVND (reference sequence). The CDR3 spells CASNPQGLENTIYF. The CDR3 nucleotides are TGTGCCAGTAACCCACAGGGTCTGGAAAACACCATATATTTT.

V and J are TRBV30 and TRBJ2-2; 12 bases are shared with TRBD1. Trimming took 5 bases from V and 7 from J; bases not matched to a gene: 5. The CDR3 has 14 amino acids. Germline lookup yields CDR1 GTSNPN and CDR2 SVGIG (reference sequence). DNA of the CDR3: TGTGCCTGGGGGGACAGGGGGCGGAACGGGGAGCTGTTTTTT. Translating it yields CAWGDRGRNGELFF.

Only one count was recorded for this clone. This chain links TRBV6-6 with TRBJ1-2; a weak D match, TRBD1 (5 bases). Germline V gene lookup returns CDR1 MNHNY and CDR2 SVGAGI (reference sequence). Trimming took 8 bases from V and 4 from J, leaving 11 bases between them. The CDR3 is 12 residues long. The CDR3 DNA reads as TGTGCCAGCGGACACTCGGCCTATGGCTACACCTTC. The encoded protein is CASGHSAYGYTF.

The V call is TRBV29-1, the J call TRBJ1-4; perhaps TRBD1 as D (5 bases). V lost 7 bases and J 1 base, leaving 13 bases between the germline ends. Germline V gene lookup returns CDR1 SQVTM and CDR2 ANQGSEA. CDR3 length equals 14 residues. The CDR3 sequence: CSAWEGLTNEKLFF. In nucleotides, the CDR3 is TGCAGCGCCTGGGAGGGACTAACTAATGAAAAACTGTTTTTT.

The chain recombines TRBV6-4 with TRBJ1-4; 7 nucleotides line up with TRBD1. V was pared by 9 bases and J by 7 bases, with 8 bases of the junction left unmatched. Germline assignment: CDR1 MRHNA and CDR2 SNTAGT. The CDR3 is 13 residues long. The CDR3 region is CASSRGPGEKLFF. DNA for the CDR3: TGTGCCAGTTCGAGGGGGCCTGGTGAAAAACTGTTTTTT.

The chain joins TRBV28 to TRBJ2-1; D is possibly TRBD2 (6 bases). The CDR3 contains 15 residues. Germline V gene data show CDR1 as MDHEN and CDR2 as SYDVKM. Between the trimmed V and J ends, which lost 6 bases and 0 bases, there was a span of 12 bases. The CDR3 loop is CASRGLTLSYNEQFF. The CDR3 DNA reads TGTGCCAGCAGGGGACTCACCCTCTCCTACAATGAGCAGTTCTTC. Full variable domain (missing parts from reference TRBV28 and TRBJ2-1): DVKVTQSSRYLVKRTGEKVFLECVQDMDHENMFWYRQDPGLGLRLIYFSYDVKMKEKGDIPEGYSVSREKKERFSLILESASTNQTSMYLCASRGLTLSYNEQFFGPGTRLTVL.